These 7 T cell receptor beta chains originate from one sample sequenced in a study of cytomegalovirus exposure and HLA in healthy donors. The PCR made use of 60 Vbeta and 13 Jbeta primers. Data came from immunoSEQ multiplex PCR; TCRdb stores just in-frame clones and leaves some out. The sample yields 100,000 to 150,000 clones, around 80% seen once. Sample: PBMCs. These receptors originate from a young man in good health and CMV-seropositive.

The V call is TRBV19, the J call TRBJ2-1; 7 nucleotides agree with TRBD2. CDR1 is LNHDA, CDR2 SQIVND, per germline (reference sequence). The length of the CDR3 is 16 residues. The V segment lost 5 bases and the J segment 1 base; nucleotides outside the gene matches: 8. In DNA, the CDR3 is TGTGCCAGTAGTTCAGGACTAGAGCGTTCCTACAATGAGCAGTTCTTC. It encodes CASSSGLERSYNEQFF.

The chain joins TRBV30 to TRBJ1-1; D unresolved. Trimming stripped 0 bases from V and 4 bases from J, with 18 bases between. The CDR3 length is 16 residues. Germline V gives CDR1 GTSNPN, CDR2 SVGIG (reference sequence). The CDR3 sequence: CAWSVRSPGVGTEAFF. The CDR3 nucleotides read TGTGCCTGGAGTGTACGAAGTCCAGGCGTGGGCACTGAAGCTTTCTTT.

CDR3 coding DNA: TGTGCCAGCAGTCTCGTCGAGGGAAGATACGAGCAGTACTTC. This encodes CASSLVEGRYEQYF. The gene calls are TRBV28 and TRBJ2-7; weak D call: TRBD2 (5 bases). This CDR3 is built from 14 residues. The V end was cut by 5 bases, the J end by 4 bases, with 15 bases between. CDR1 and CDR2 (germline): MDHEN, SYDVKM.

V gene TRBV7-6 combines with J gene TRBJ1-5; a possible D gene is TRBD1 (6 bases). The V end was cut by 0 bases, the J end by 3 bases, with 9 bases between. Germline loops: CDR1 SGHVS, CDR2 FNYEAQ. CDR3 size: 15 residues. The CDR3 DNA reads as TGTGCCAGCAGCTTAGCGGCAGGGGTCAATCAGCCCCAGCATTTT. This codes for CASSLAAGVNQPQHF.

With respect to this clone: Relative to the germline gene, one junction end is altered; a read error may explain this. V gene TRBV7-7 combines with J gene TRBJ2-1, with D maybe TRBD1 (5 bases). Looked up from germline, CDR1 is SSHAT and CDR2 is FNYEAQ (reference sequence). The CDR3 is made up of 13 amino acids. CDR3 amino acids: CASSRDRNNEQFF. The CDR3 DNA reads TGTGCTAGCAGCCGAGACAGAAACAATGAGCAGTTCTTC.

The CDR3 coding sequence is TGTGCCAGCAGACCAAAGGGAGGGCCCGGTAATGAGCAGTTCTTC. Translation gives CASRPKGGPGNEQFF. The chain combines TRBV5-6 with TRBJ2-1, with 7 bases lining up with TRBD2. Germline trimming cut 5 bases from V and 7 bases from J; bases unmatched to any gene: 12. Germline CDR1 is SGHDT and CDR2 is YYEEEE. CDR3 length: 15 amino acids.

The J gene is TRBJ1-3, the V gene TRBV7-3, with D maybe TRBD1 (5 bases). The CDR3 covers 15 residues. Germline CDR1 and CDR2: SGHTA and FQGTGA. Trimming stripped 5 bases from V and 2 bases from J, with 13 bases between. CDR3 DNA sequence: TGTGCCAGCAGCCTATGGGGGGAGGCTGGAAACACCATATATTTT. This sequence encodes CASSLWGEAGNTIYF.